A selection of T cell receptor beta chains follows, all from one sample in a study of T cells after yellow fever vaccination. TCRdb re-analysed the 5' RACE reads in MiXCR, keeping a single row per CDR3 protein. The data contain about 320,000 distinct CDR3 sequences, 6.8% of them singletons. The sample consisted of PBMCs, taken roughly 46 days after the first yellow fever vaccination. All receptors come from a man between 18 and 35 years old who received the YFV17D yellow fever vaccine. Each CDR3 is given with its conserved first and last residue. The order of the fields is clone size, D gene, J gene, V gene, CDR3 protein, CDR3 DNA. D genes are given only for firm matches. Clone size appears in some rows only: once, few, many, or a class for an expanded clone.

>few|-|TRBJ2-2|TRBV12-3/TRBV12-4
CASSFRGSNTGELFF
TGTGCCAGCAGTTTCAGGGGATCGAACACCGGGGAGCTGTTTTTT
>many|-|TRBJ2-7|TRBV20-1
CSARERRTYEQYF
TGCAGTGCTAGAGAACGGAGAACCTACGAGCAGTACTTC
>-|-|TRBJ1-2|TRBV20-1
CSARVSPTGLYGYTF
TGCAGTGCTAGAGTCTCCCCCACAGGGCTCTATGGCTACACCTTC
>-|-|TRBJ1-1|TRBV19
CASSMTAQNTEAFF
TGTGCCAGTAGTATGACAGCTCAGAACACTGAAGCTTTCTTT
>-|TRBD1|TRBJ2-3|TRBV29-1
CSVDRRTGTDTQYF
TGCAGCGTTGACCGACGGACAGGGACAGATACGCAGTATTTT
>few|-|TRBJ2-1|TRBV5-1
CASKAWGSYNEQFF
TGCGCCAGCAAAGCCTGGGGCTCCTACAATGAGCAGTTCTTC
>-|-|TRBJ1-1|TRBV19
CASQMNTEAFF
TGTGCCAGCCAGATGAACACTGAAGCTTTCTTT
>many|TRBD1|TRBJ2-7|TRBV5-1
CASSPAGDSPYEQYF
TGCGCCAGCAGCCCGGCCGGGGACAGTCCCTACGAGCAGTACTTC
>-|TRBD1|TRBJ2-1|TRBV12-3/TRBV12-4
CASTRQGAGYNEQFF
TGTGCCAGCACTCGACAGGGGGCTGGGTACAATGAGCAGTTCTTC
>-|TRBD2|TRBJ2-1|TRBV7-2
CASTLSGGTNEQFF
TGTGCCAGCACCCTTAGCGGGGGGACTAATGAGCAGTTCTTC
>-|TRBD2|TRBJ2-2|TRBV7-9
CASSTPSGGRAGELFF
TGTGCCAGCAGCACCCCCAGCGGGGGGCGGGCCGGGGAGCTGTTTTTT
>-|-|TRBJ2-1|TRBV25-1
CASSDLGTGSNEQFF
TGTGCCAGCAGTGACCTGGGAACAGGGAGCAATGAGCAGTTCTTC
>many|-|TRBJ1-3|TRBV11-2
CASSLEPRGDTIYF
TGTGCCAGCAGCTTAGAACCCCGCGGGGACACCATATATTTT
>few|-|TRBJ2-1|TRBV5-1
CASSLGAIYNEQFF
TGCGCCAGCAGCTTGGGGGCCATCTACAATGAGCAGTTCTTC
>-|TRBD1|TRBJ2-1|TRBV7-9
CASSPQKTGTVNEQFF
TGTGCCAGCAGCCCCCAAAAGACAGGGACCGTCAATGAGCAGTTCTTC
>few|-|TRBJ2-5|TRBV6-1
CASTRQRGRVQETQYF
TGTGCCAGCACCAGACAGAGAGGCCGGGTTCAAGAGACCCAGTACTTC
>-|TRBD1|TRBJ2-7|TRBV5-1
CASSSRTGSYEQYF
TGCGCCAGCAGCTCCCGGACAGGGTCGTACGAGCAGTACTTC
>few|-|TRBJ2-1|TRBV6-1
CASNRASSYNEQFF
TGTGCCAGCAATAGAGCGAGTTCCTACAATGAGCAGTTCTTC
>many|-|TRBJ2-7|TRBV7-8
CASSLARRSYEQYF
TGTGCCAGCAGCTTAGCGCGCCGATCCTACGAGCAGTACTTC
>few|TRBD2|TRBJ2-5|TRBV13
CASSFRLAGDQETQYF
TGTGCCAGCAGCTTCCGACTAGCGGGGGACCAAGAGACCCAGTACTTC
>few|TRBD2|TRBJ2-5|TRBV28
CASSFPKAGAKETQYF
TGTGCCAGCAGTTTCCCCAAAGCGGGGGCGAAAGAGACCCAGTACTTC
>many|TRBD1|TRBJ1-5|TRBV19
CASSPRGLGQPQHF
TGTGCCAGTAGTCCCAGGGGGCTGGGTCAGCCCCAGCATTTT
>few|-|TRBJ1-4|TRBV18
CASSPSNTNEKLFF
TGTGCCAGCTCACCAAGCAATACTAATGAAAAACTGTTTTTT
>many|TRBD1|TRBJ1-4|TRBV20-1
CSARDPQGDDEKLFF
TGCAGTGCTAGAGATCCACAGGGGGACGACGAAAAACTGTTTTTT
>-|-|TRBJ2-3|TRBV6-5
CASSYWGGRTDTQYF
TGTGCCAGCAGTTACTGGGGGGGGCGGACAGATACGCAGTATTTT
>-|-|TRBJ1-6|TRBV4-1
CASSQDLGVSPLHF
TGCGCCAGCAGCCAAGATCTAGGGGTTTCACCCCTCCACTTT
>many|TRBD1|TRBJ1-2|TRBV5-1
CASSFGQGYYYGYTF
TGCGCCAGCAGCTTTGGACAGGGGTATTACTATGGCTACACCTTC
>-|-|TRBJ1-1|TRBV5-1
CASSLWGTTGMNTEAFF
TGCGCCAGCAGCTTGTGGGGGACGACGGGCATGAACACTGAAGCTTTCTTT
>few|TRBD2|TRBJ2-7|TRBV28
CASRPNLAGGTYEQYF
TGTGCCAGCAGACCTAATCTAGCGGGGGGCACCTACGAGCAGTACTTC
>few|-|TRBJ2-6|TRBV7-9
CASSLGHSFSGANVLTF
TGTGCCAGCAGCTTAGGGCACTCCTTCTCTGGGGCCAACGTCCTGACTTTC